This T cell receptor beta chain was documented in a study of T cells expressing NK-cell markers (dated by TCRdb to 2019 to 2021). With respect to the entire study: About eight donors provided sorted CD3+CD56+NKG2C+, CD3+CD56+NKG2C- and CD3+CD56-NKG2C+ T-cell subsets, whose TCR beta-chain repertoires were profiled. Among the eight sequenced donors, seven were HCMV-seropositive and one was HCMV-seronegative. All eight donors whose samples were sequenced were randomly selected healthy volunteers, three of them men and five women. The libraries were sequenced on Illumina HiSeq 2000/2500, MiSeq or NextSeq, producing 2 x 150 bp reads.

The listed sequencing device is Illumina HiSeq 2000. TCR beta cDNA libraries were prepared using 5'RACE template switching, which introduced a universal primer site and unique molecular identifiers. Synthesis of cDNA was primed from the TCR beta constant segment and was followed by two consecutive PCR amplification steps. As for the authors' bioinformatics: MIGEC was used to demultiplex reads and group the reads by UMI, and MiTCR was used to assemble and quantify clonotypes. To remove erroneous sequences, TCR cDNA sequences were retained only when supported by two or more reads. The tcR package was used for downstream repertoire analysis, and clonotypes were matched across fractions by CDR3 nucleotide sequence plus V segment. VDJmatch was used to annotate antigen specificity against VDJdb, with one amino acid substitution in CDR3 permitted. TCRdb reprocessed the sequencing reads and holds a single record per CDR3 protein sequence, with no DNA. TCRdb, not the authors, supplied the V and J calls. For this sample, the table gives a few hundred thousand distinct CDR3 sequences. Approximately 3.6% of the sample is taken by the ten largest.

Findings and caveats that apply to the study as a whole: Those dominant clonotypes were again the most abundant among CD3+CD56-NKG2C+ cells in several donors, at about 28.3-65%. In six donors, the dominant CD3+CD56+NKG2C+ clonotypes were among the top 10 CD8+ clonotypes and accounted for about 1.0-7.0% of CD8+ T cells. Whether the expanded NKG2C-expressing T cell clones were specific for HCMV antigens remained unclear.

To determine HCMV serostatus, a commercial ELISA kit was used to detect HCMV-specific IgG in serum. Peripheral blood mononuclear cells were isolated from blood by Ficoll density gradient centrifugation. The CDR3, from cysteine to phenylalanine, totals 16 residues. No DNA was logged. CDR1 and CDR2 (KGHDR, SFDVKD) derive from the germline V gene. On this clonotype: Its antigen has not been determined.

The sequence joins TRBV24-1 to TRBJ2-1; the D call of TRBD1 rests on TCRdb alone, since no DNA is present to check it. Sequenced sample: blood T cells: a sorted CD56 or NKG2C T cell subset, CD4+ or CD8+ T cells, or bulk PBMC T cells (not recorded which). The clonotype originates from a man between 18 and 29 years old in good health. Donor details come from another sample of the same person, matched by shared clones. The CDR3 is CATSGTRDRGYNEQFF.